This T cell receptor (beta chain) is drawn from a study of CD8+CD57+ T cells in acquired aplastic anemia. Germline assignment: CDR1 SNHLY and CDR2 FYNNEI. Trimming removed 2 bases from V and 4 bases from J; junction bases left unmatched: 7. CDR3 length: 15 amino acids. Profiling of TCR beta VDJ combinations and CDR3 sequences used genomic DNA as template. TCRdb re-called the reads through MiXCR, storing one row per CDR3 protein. The data contain about 110,000 distinct CDR3 sequences, around half of them singletons. This clonotype showed up just a few times. The TCR sequence derives from a human donor in good health, serving as a control. Sequencing input: sorted CD4+, CD8+, or CD8+CD57+ T cells (not recorded which) from PBMCs. V usage is TRBV2 and J usage is TRBJ1-1; TRBD1 matches 7 bases. This chain's CDR3 is CASSERSAGGTEAFF. The CDR3 bases are TGTGCCAGCAGTGAACGTTCGGCAGGGGGCACTGAAGCTTTCTTT.